Presented here are 12 T cell receptor beta chains from one specimen sequenced in a study of T cell responses to AZD1222 COVID-19 vaccine. Assay used: immunoSEQ multiplex PCR; TCRdb lists only in-frame clones, some missing. Counted here are around 160,000 clones, roughly 94% occurring once; the ten biggest clones make up roughly 0.98%. Sequenced here: peripheral blood, sampled 28 days after the second AZD1222 dose. These receptors were taken from an adult who received the AZD1222 COVID-19 vaccine.

The V gene is TRBV18, the J gene TRBJ1-4; 9 nucleotides agree with TRBD1. The CDR3 spans 14 residues. Losses at the gene ends were 6 bases for V and 6 bases for J; bases not matched to a gene: 5. Germline CDR1 and CDR2: KGHSH and LQKENI. The CDR3 DNA follows: TGTGCCAGCTCGGCCGGGACAGGGTATGAAAAACTGTTTTTT. Its protein is CASSAGTGYEKLFF.

V gene TRBV5-1 combines with J gene TRBJ2-3, with D perhaps matching TRBD1 or TRBD2 (5 bases each). Germline CDR1 reads SGHRS; CDR2 reads YFSETQ. The CDR3 covers 13 residues. V was pared by 2 bases and J by 5 bases, with 9 bases between. The CDR3 region has the DNA TGCGCCAGCAGCTTCTGGGGGAGAGATACGCAGTATTTT. Its translation is CASSFWGRDTQYF.

V usage is TRBV5-1 and J usage is TRBJ2-7, with D perhaps matching TRBD2 (5 bases). The CDR3 has 13 residues. Per germline, CDR1 SGHRS and CDR2 YFSETQ. Between the trimmed V and J ends, which lost 2 bases and 7 bases, there was a span of 13 bases. The CDR3 DNA sequence: TGCGCCAGCAGCTTCGGGCTCACGGGAGAGCAGTACTTC. This sequence encodes CASSFGLTGEQYF.

The chain recombines TRBV7-3 with TRBJ2-1; D ambiguous. Trimming left V 2 bases short and J 5 bases short, with 7 bases between. The CDR3 loop spans 13 amino acids. The germline V gene encodes CDR1 SGHTA and CDR2 FQGTGA. The CDR3 region has the DNA TGTGCCAGCAGCTTAGGTAAGGACAATGAGCAGTTCTTC. Its protein product is CASSLGKDNEQFF.

This chain connects TRBV11-2 to TRBJ1-2; unclear D gene. Germline-derived CDR1 and CDR2 are SGHAT and FQNNGV. V was pared by 8 bases and J by 5 bases, with 15 bases between. The CDR3 has 13 residues. In DNA form, the CDR3 reads TGTGCCAGCCGTAGTATATCGAAGTATGGCTACACCTTC. Translation: CASRSISKYGYTF.

The V call is TRBV5-1, the J call TRBJ1-2, with 11 bases that match TRBD1. Germline assignment: CDR1 SGHRS and CDR2 YFSETQ. V shed 3 bases, J shed 1 base, and the junction held 8 bases outside the gene matches. CDR3 length equals 17 residues. The DNA of the CDR3 is TGCGCCAGCAGCTATGTCACCGGGACAGGGGGTAACTATGGCTACACCTTC. Its translation is CASSYVTGTGGNYGYTF.

The chain is built from TRBV3-1 (or the pseudogene TRBV3-2) and TRBJ1-1; D not resolved. V lost 3 bases to trimming and J lost 0 bases, with 5 bases between them. Germline V gives CDR1 LGHDT, CDR2 YNNKEL (reference sequence). CDR3 length equals 13 residues. CDR3 region: CASSHTMNTEAFF. The CDR3 DNA follows: TGTGCCAGCAGCCACACGATGAACACTGAAGCTTTCTTT.

The chain employs TRBV12-3 or TRBV12-4 and TRBJ1-5, with D perhaps matching TRBD1 (6 bases). The ends were cut back, 6 bases at V and 2 bases at J, with 8 bases in the middle. The CDR3 spans 13 residues. CDR3 nucleotide sequence: TGTGCCAGCAGATCAGGGGGCAATCAGCCCCAGCATTTT. Translation gives CASRSGGNQPQHF.

This chain uses TRBV27 with TRBJ1-5; D unresolved. The CDR3 extends over 17 amino acids. Germline CDR1 is MNHEY and CDR2 is SMNVEV (reference sequence). Trimming cost V 3 bases and J 0 bases, with 15 bases left between them. CDR3 loop: CASSFNLLRPSNQPQHF. The CDR3 DNA follows: TGTGCCAGCAGTTTCAACCTTCTACGCCCTAGCAATCAGCCCCAGCATTTT.

The chain carries TRBV18 and TRBJ1-1; 7 bases agree with TRBD1. Germline values: CDR1 KGHSH, CDR2 LQKENI. The V segment lost 6 bases and the J segment 6 bases; nucleotides outside the gene matches: 16. CDR3 length: 16 amino acids. The CDR3 DNA reads as TGTGCCAGCTCCACACTCGTGGCAGGGGGTAGATCTGAAGCTTTCTTT. It encodes CASSTLVAGGRSEAFF.

This clone showed up many times. The genes are TRBV5-1 and TRBJ2-3; 8 bases are shared with TRBD1. The CDR3 consists of 16 residues. Germline values: CDR1 SGHRS, CDR2 YFSETQ. Trimming cost V 4 bases and J 1 base; bases outside gene matches: 8. The CDR3 DNA reads as TGCGCCAGCAGCGCGGCCGGGACAGGACGCACAGATACGCAGTATTTT. Its translation: CASSAAGTGRTDTQYF. Combining the CDR3 with reference TRBV5-1 and TRBJ2-3 gives the whole variable domain KAGVTQTPRYLIKTRGQQVTLSCSPISGHRSVSWYQQTPGQGLQFLFEYFSETQRNKGNFPGRFSGRQFSNSRSEMNVSTLELGDSALYLCASSAAGTGRTDTQYFGPGTRLTVL.

This sequence joins TRBV7-9 and TRBJ2-3, with a tentative D call TRBD2 (6 bases). The CDR3 is 15 residues long. The V gene lost 5 bases and the J gene lost 2 bases, with 14 bases spanning the gap. The germline V gene encodes CDR1 SEHNR and CDR2 FQNEAQ (reference sequence). The CDR3 bases are TGTGCCAGCAGCGCGGGGAGCTCTTTCACAGATACGCAGTATTTT. Its translation is CASSAGSSFTDTQYF. Drawing the rest from reference TRBV7-9 and TRBJ2-3, the complete variable domain is DTGVSQNPRHKITKRGQNVTFRCDPISEHNRLYWYRQTLGQGPEFLTYFQNEAQLEKSRLLSDRFSAERPKGSFSTLEIQRTEQGDSAMYLCASSAGSSFTDTQYFGPGTRLTVL.